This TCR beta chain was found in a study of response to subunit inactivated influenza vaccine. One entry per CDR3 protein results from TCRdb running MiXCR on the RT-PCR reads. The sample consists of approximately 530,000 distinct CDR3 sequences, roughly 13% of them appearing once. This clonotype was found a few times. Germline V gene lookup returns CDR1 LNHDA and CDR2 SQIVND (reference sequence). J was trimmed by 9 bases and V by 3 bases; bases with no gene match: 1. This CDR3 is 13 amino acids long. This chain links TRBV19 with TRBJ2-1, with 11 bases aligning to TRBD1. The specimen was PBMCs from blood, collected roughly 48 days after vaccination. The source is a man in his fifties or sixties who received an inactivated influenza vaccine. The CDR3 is CASSMGQGGEQFF. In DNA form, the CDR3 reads TGTGCCAGTAGTATGGGACAGGGGGGTGAGCAGTTCTTC.